The 18 T cell receptor beta chains presented below share a single source sample, sequenced in a study of T cells in tuberculosis. Some clones are missing from TCRdb's copy, which holds only in-frame ones; the method was immunoSEQ multiplex PCR. The table includes approximately 35,000 clones, around 95% detected once. Sequencing used PBMCs. Receptors were obtained from a donor aged 10 to 29 with latent tuberculosis or without tuberculosis infection.

V gene TRBV19 combines with J gene TRBJ1-2, with 7 bases aligning to TRBD1. The germline V gene has CDR1 LNHDA and CDR2 SQIVND (reference sequence). The CDR3 contains 13 residues. The V gene end was trimmed by 5 bases and the J gene end by 3 bases; junction bases not matched to a gene: 3. This CDR3 reads CASSPGGDYGYTF. CDR3 nucleotides: TGTGCCAGTAGTCCAGGGGGAGACTATGGCTACACCTTC.

V is TRBV4-3 and J is TRBJ2-2; 7 bases align to TRBD1. The CDR3 runs to 14 residues. With 4 bases clipped from V and 3 bases from J, the junction kept 2 bases outside the gene matches. Germline V CDR1 and CDR2: LGHNA, YSLEER. The CDR3 nucleotides read TGCGCCAGCAGCCTAACAGGGGACACCGGGGAGCTGTTTTTT. This sequence encodes CASSLTGDTGELFF.

The chain is built from TRBV18 and TRBJ2-4, with 7 positions matching TRBD1. V gave up 3 bases and J gave up 3 bases; unmatched junction bases: 2. Germline loops: CDR1 KGHSH, CDR2 LQKENI. The CDR3 is made up of 14 amino acids. The CDR3 nucleotides read TGTGCCAGCTCACCGGGACAGAGCAAAAACATTCAGTACTTC. Protein product: CASSPGQSKNIQYF.

V is TRBV29-1 and J is TRBJ1-2; 8 bases line up with TRBD1. CDR3 length: 13 residues. V lost 5 bases to trimming and J lost 4 bases; unmatched junction nucleotides: 6. Per germline, CDR1 SQVTM and CDR2 ANQGSEA. As DNA, the CDR3 is TGCAGCGTTCAAGGACAGGGTGGCTATGGCTACACCTTC. This codes for CSVQGQGGYGYTF.

V gene TRBV5-4 combines with J gene TRBJ1-2; 11 bases match TRBD1. Trimming at V came to 4 bases and at J to 8 bases, leaving 7 bases not matched to a gene. The CDR3 has 14 amino acids. Germline CDR1 SGHNT, CDR2 YYREEE (reference sequence). The CDR3 coding sequence is TGTGCCAGCAGCACCGGACAGGGGGCCGGGGGCTACACCTTC. Amino acids: CASSTGQGAGGYTF.

This chain links TRBV5-1 with TRBJ2-1, with 8 bases that match TRBD1. The germline gives CDR1 SGHRS, CDR2 YFSETQ. V lost 6 bases, J lost 0 bases, and 11 bases stayed unmatched. The CDR3 contains 17 residues. The CDR3: CASTPGQAFPSYNEQFF. The CDR3 DNA is TGCGCCAGCACCCCGGGACAGGCTTTCCCCTCCTACAATGAGCAGTTCTTC.

This chain connects TRBV10-3 to TRBJ2-7, with 7 positions matching TRBD1. The junction had 1 base not matched to a gene; V was cut back by 1 base and J by 1 base. The CDR3 length is 14 residues. Germline V gene sequence: CDR1 ENHRY, CDR2 SYGVKD. The CDR3 region has the DNA TGTGCCATCAGTGAGTGGGACAGTTCCTACGAGCAGTACTTC. Translation: CAISEWDSSYEQYF.

V gene TRBV6-5 combines with J gene TRBJ1-4; 7 bases fit TRBD1. The CDR3 runs to 11 residues. V trimming: 6 bases; J trimming: 8 bases; junction bases outside the gene matches: 0. CDR1 is MNHEY and CDR2 is SVGAGI in the germline V gene. CDR3 amino acids: CASRDREKLFF. The CDR3, as DNA: TGTGCCAGCAGGGACAGGGAAAAACTGTTTTTT.

This clone was counted between two and nine times. The CDR3 protein is CASRGLAGAGEQFF. The CDR3 coding sequence is TGTGCCAGTAGGGGTCTAGCGGGGGCCGGGGAGCAGTTCTTC. J is TRBJ2-1 and V is TRBV19, with TRBD2 identical over 10 bases. This CDR3 region has 14 residues. The V gene end was trimmed by 6 bases and the J gene end by 10 bases; junction bases not matched to a gene: 9. Germline V gene data show CDR1 as LNHDA and CDR2 as SQIVND (reference sequence).

The rearrangement uses TRBV15 and TRBJ1-5, with D possibly being TRBD1 (6 bases). Trimming removed 5 bases at V and 5 bases at J, with 10 bases between. In germline, CDR1 is LNHNV, CDR2 YYDKDF (reference sequence). The CDR3 length is 13 residues. The CDR3 is CATSGTRDQPQHF. The CDR3 DNA reads TGTGCCACCAGCGGGACACGAGATCAGCCCCAGCATTTT.

This clone was counted once. The V and J genes are TRBV30 and TRBJ2-2; D possibly corresponds to TRBD2 (7 bases). The CDR3 consists of 15 residues. Trimming removed 0 bases at V and 4 bases at J, with 12 bases between. Germline CDR1 GTSNPN, CDR2 SVGIG (reference sequence). CDR3 nucleotides: TGTGCCTGGAGTGTAGAGGGAGGGGGCACCGGGGAGCTGTTTTTT. It specifies CAWSVEGGGTGELFF. Together with reference TRBV30 and TRBJ2-2, the CDR3 gives the full variable domain: SQTIHQWPATLVQPVGSPLSLECTVEGTSNPNLYWYRQAAGRGLQLLFYSVGIGQISSEVPQNLSASRPQDRQFILSSKKLLLSDSGFYLCAWSVEGGGTGELFFGEGSRLTVL.

This sequence joins TRBV7-9 and TRBJ1-2; D call uncertain. Germline values: CDR1 SEHNR, CDR2 FQNEAQ (reference sequence). Trimming took 2 bases from V and 5 from J, leaving 9 bases between them. The CDR3 is made up of 13 amino acids. CDR3 amino acids: CASSLNPSYGYTF. CDR3 DNA sequence: TGTGCCAGCAGCTTAAACCCGAGTTATGGCTACACCTTC.

The chain recombines TRBV9 with TRBJ2-2; D is possibly TRBD1 (5 bases). CDR1 and CDR2 from the germline V gene are SGDLS and YYNGEE. CDR3 length: 13 residues. V lost 1 base and J lost 5, with 6 bases in between. The CDR3 spells CASSVQGTGELFF. As DNA, the CDR3 is TGTGCCAGCAGCGTACAGGGAACCGGGGAGCTGTTTTTT. The whole variable domain, filled in from reference TRBV9 and TRBJ2-2, reads DSGVTQTPKHLITATGQRVTLRCSPRSGDLSVYWYQQSLDQGLQFLIQYYNGEERAKGNILERFSAQQFPDLHSELNLSSLELGDSALYFCASSVQGTGELFFGEGSRLTVL.

The chain joins TRBV6-6 to TRBJ1-1; D uncertain. Germline loops: CDR1 MNHNY, CDR2 SVGAGI (reference sequence). Trimming left V 0 bases short and J 6 bases short, with 8 bases between. The CDR3 length is 13 residues. The CDR3, as DNA: TGTGCCAGCAGTTACTCTGAGCTACCTGAAGCTTTCTTT. This gives the protein CASSYSELPEAFF.

The chain recombines TRBV4-2 with TRBJ2-2; tentatively, D is TRBD2 (6 bases). CDR1 and CDR2 from the germline V gene are LGHNA and YNFKEQ. V gave up 0 bases and J gave up 0 bases, with 14 bases separating them. CDR3 size: 18 residues. The DNA for the CDR3 is TGTGCCAGCAGCCAAGATAATAGGAGGGGAACGAACACCGGGGAGCTGTTTTTT. Translating gives CASSQDNRRGTNTGELFF.

The V and J genes are TRBV7-8 and TRBJ2-5; D is undetermined. Germline V CDR1 and CDR2: SGHVS, FQNEAQ. CDR3 size: 13 residues. The ends were cut back, 1 base at V and 5 bases at J, with 8 bases in the middle. The CDR3 reads CASSLGQVETQYF. CDR3 DNA: TGTGCCAGCAGCTTAGGGCAGGTTGAGACCCAGTACTTC. Looking up the rest from reference TRBV7-8 and TRBJ2-5 gives the full variable domain: GAGVSQSPRYKVAKRGQDVALRCDPISGHVSLFWYQQALGQGPEFLTYFQNEAQLDKSGLPSDRFFAERPEGSVSTLKIQRTQQEDSAVYLCASSLGQVETQYFGPGTRLLVL.

The V and J genes are TRBV7-5 and TRBJ1-1; TRBD1 was called by the table and not checked on the DNA. TRBV7-5 represents a pseudogene. The CDR3 covers 15 residues. The CDR3 DNA is TGTGTCAGACCCGGGACAGGGGGCTCGGACACTGAAGCTTTCTTT. It codes for CVRPGTGGSDTEAFF.

This sequence joins TRBV5-1 and TRBJ1-4, with 8 bases fitting TRBD1. With V trimmed by 4 bases and J by 4 bases, 9 bases remained unmatched. Germline CDR1 reads SGHRS; CDR2 reads YFSETQ. CDR3 size: 16 residues. CDR3: CASSLQGDGGNEKLFF. For the CDR3, the DNA is TGCGCCAGCAGCCTACAGGGGGACGGGGGTAATGAAAAACTGTTTTTT.